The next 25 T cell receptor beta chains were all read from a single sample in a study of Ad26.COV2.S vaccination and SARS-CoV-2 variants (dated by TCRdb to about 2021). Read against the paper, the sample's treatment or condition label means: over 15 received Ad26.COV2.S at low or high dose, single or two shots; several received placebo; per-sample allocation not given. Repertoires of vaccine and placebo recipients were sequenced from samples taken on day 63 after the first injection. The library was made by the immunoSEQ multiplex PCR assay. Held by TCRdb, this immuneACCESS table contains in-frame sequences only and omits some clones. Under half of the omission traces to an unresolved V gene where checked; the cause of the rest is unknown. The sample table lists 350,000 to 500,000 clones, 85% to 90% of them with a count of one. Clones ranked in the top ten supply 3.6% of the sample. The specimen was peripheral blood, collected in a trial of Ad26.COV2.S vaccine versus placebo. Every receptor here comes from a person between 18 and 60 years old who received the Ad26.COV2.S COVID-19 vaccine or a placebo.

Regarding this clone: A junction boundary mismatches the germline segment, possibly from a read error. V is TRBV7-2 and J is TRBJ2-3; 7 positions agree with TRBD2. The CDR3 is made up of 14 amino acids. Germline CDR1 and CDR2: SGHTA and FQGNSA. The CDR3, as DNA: TGTGCCAGCAGCTTCCCGACTAGCAGAGATACGCAGTATTTT. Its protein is CASSFPTSRDTQYF.

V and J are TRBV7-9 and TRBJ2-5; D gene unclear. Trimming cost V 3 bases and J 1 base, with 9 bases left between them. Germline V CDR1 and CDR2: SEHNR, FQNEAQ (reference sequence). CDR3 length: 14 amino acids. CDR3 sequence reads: CASSFRTAQETQYF. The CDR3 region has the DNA TGTGCCAGCAGCTTCCGTACAGCCCAAGAGACCCAGTACTTC. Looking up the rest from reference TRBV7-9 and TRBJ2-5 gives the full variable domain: DTGVSQNPRHKITKRGQNVTFRCDPISEHNRLYWYRQTLGQGPEFLTYFQNEAQLEKSRLLSDRFSAERPKGSFSTLEIQRTEQGDSAMYLCASSFRTAQETQYFGPGTRLLVL.

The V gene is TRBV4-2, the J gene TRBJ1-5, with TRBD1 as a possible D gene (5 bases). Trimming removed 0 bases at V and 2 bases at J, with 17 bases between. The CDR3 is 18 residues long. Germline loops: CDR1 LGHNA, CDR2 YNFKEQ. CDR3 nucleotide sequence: TGTGCCAGCAGCCAAGACGTAGCGGGACTCAGGGGCAATCAGCCCCAGCATTTT. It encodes CASSQDVAGLRGNQPQHF.

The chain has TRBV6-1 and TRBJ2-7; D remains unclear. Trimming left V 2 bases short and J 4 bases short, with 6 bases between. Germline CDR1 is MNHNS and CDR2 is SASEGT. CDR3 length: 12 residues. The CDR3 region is CASSELRYEQYF. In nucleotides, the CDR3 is TGTGCCAGCAGTGAATTACGATACGAGCAGTACTTC.

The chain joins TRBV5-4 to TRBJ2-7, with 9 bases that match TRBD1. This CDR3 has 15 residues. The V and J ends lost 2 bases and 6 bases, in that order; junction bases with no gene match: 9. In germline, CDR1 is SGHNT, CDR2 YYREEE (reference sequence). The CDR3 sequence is CASSFKDRGVGEQYF. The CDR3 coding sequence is TGTGCCAGCAGCTTTAAGGACAGGGGCGTAGGCGAGCAGTACTTC.

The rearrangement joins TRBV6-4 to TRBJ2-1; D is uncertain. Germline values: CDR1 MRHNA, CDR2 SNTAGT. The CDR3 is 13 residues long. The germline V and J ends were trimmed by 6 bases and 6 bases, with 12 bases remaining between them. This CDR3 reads CASSSLTGNEQFF. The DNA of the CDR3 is TGTGCCAGCAGCTCCCTGACGGGCAATGAGCAGTTCTTC.

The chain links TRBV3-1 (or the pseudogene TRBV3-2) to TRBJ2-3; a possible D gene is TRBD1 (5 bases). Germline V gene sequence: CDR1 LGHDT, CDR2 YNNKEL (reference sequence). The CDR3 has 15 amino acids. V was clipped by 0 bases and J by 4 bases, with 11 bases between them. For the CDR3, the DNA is TGTGCCAGCAGCCAAGATCCCGGCAGGGCAGATACGCAGTATTTT. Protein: CASSQDPGRADTQYF.

The CDR3 DNA reads TGTGCCAGCAGCGCCAGACAGGGGGCGGGCTACGAGCAGTACTTC. Its translation is CASSARQGAGYEQYF. The V gene is TRBV13, the J gene TRBJ2-7; 10 bases align to TRBD1. This CDR3 contains 15 residues. Germline CDR1 PRHDT, CDR2 FYEKMQ (reference sequence). J gave up 3 bases and V 5 bases, and 7 bases lay outside the gene matches. Full variable domain (remainder filled in from reference TRBV13 and TRBJ2-7): AAGVIQSPRHLIKEKRETATLKCYPIPRHDTVYWYQQGPGQDPQFLISFYEKMQSDKGSIPDRFSAQQFSDYHSELNMSSLELGDSALYFCASSARQGAGYEQYFGPGTRLTVT.

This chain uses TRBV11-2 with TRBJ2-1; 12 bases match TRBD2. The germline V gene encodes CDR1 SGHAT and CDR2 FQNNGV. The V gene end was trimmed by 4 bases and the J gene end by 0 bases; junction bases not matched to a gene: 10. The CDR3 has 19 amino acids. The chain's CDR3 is CASSSLAGGTQSSYNEQFF. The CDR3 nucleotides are TGTGCCAGCAGCTCTCTAGCGGGGGGGACCCAAAGCTCCTACAATGAGCAGTTCTTC.

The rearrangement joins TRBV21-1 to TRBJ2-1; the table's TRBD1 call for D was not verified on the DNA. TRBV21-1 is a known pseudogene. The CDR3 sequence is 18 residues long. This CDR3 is CASTPGQWVMSSYNEQFF. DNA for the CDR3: TGTGCCAGCACGCCGGGACAATGGGTAATGAGCTCCTACAATGAGCAGTTCTTC.

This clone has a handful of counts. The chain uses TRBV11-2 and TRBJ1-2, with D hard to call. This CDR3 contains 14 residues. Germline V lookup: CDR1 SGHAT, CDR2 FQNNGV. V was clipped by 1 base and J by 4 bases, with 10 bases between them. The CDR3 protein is CASSLGAGPYGYTF. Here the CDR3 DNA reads TGTGCCAGCAGCTTAGGTGCAGGTCCCTATGGCTACACCTTC.

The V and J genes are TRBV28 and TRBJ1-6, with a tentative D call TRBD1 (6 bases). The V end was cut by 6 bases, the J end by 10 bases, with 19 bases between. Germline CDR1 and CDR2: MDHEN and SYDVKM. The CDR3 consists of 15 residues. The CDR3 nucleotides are TGTGCCAGCAGGGAAGGTGACAGGATTCAATCACCCCTCCACTTT. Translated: CASREGDRIQSPLHF.

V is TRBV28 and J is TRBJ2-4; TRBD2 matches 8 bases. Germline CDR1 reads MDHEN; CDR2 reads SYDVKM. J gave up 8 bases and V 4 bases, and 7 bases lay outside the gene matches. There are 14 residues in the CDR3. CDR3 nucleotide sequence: TGTGCCAGCAGTTCCCACGGGGGGGCGGACATTCAGTACTTC. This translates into CASSSHGGADIQYF.

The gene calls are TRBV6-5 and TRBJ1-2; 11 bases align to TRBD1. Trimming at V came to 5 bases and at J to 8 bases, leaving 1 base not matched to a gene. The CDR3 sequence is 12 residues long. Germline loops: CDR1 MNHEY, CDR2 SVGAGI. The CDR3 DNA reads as TGTGCCAGCAGTAGGACAGGGGGCGGCTACACCTTC. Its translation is CASSRTGGGYTF.

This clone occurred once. The CDR3 here is CASSPTGRVGEQYF. The DNA for the CDR3 is TGTGCCAGCAGCCCCACGGGCCGGGTCGGGGAGCAGTACTTC. The chain employs TRBV14 and TRBJ2-7, with D uncertain. This CDR3 is built from 14 residues. In germline, CDR1 is SGHDN, CDR2 FVKESK. V lost 4 bases, J lost 7 bases, and 17 bases lay in between.

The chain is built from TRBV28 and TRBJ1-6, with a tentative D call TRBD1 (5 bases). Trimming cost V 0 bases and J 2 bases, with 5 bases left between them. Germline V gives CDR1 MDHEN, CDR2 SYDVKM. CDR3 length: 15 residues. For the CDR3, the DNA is TGTGCCAGCAGTTTATGGACAGCCTATAATTCACCCCTCCACTTT. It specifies CASSLWTAYNSPLHF. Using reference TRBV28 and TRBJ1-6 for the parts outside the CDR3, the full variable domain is DVKVTQSSRYLVKRTGEKVFLECVQDMDHENMFWYRQDPGLGLRLIYFSYDVKMKEKGDIPEGYSVSREKKERFSLILESASTNQTSMYLCASSLWTAYNSPLHFGNGTRLTVT.

CDR3 loop: CASSEAIAFF. In nucleotides, the CDR3 is TGTGCCAGCAGTGAAGCGATTGCTTTCTTT. This chain links TRBV2 with TRBJ1-1; D unresolved. CDR3 length equals 10 residues. Germline CDR1 reads SNHLY; CDR2 reads FYNNEI. Between the trimmed V and J ends, which lost 0 bases and 11 bases, there was a span of 4 bases.

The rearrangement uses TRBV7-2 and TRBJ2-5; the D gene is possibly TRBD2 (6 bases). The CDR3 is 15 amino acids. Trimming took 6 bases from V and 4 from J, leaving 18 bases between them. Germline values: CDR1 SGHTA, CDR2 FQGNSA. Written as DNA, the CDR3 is TGTGCCAGCAGTCTTGAGGGACTGAACCTAGAGACCCAGTACTTC. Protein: CASSLEGLNLETQYF.

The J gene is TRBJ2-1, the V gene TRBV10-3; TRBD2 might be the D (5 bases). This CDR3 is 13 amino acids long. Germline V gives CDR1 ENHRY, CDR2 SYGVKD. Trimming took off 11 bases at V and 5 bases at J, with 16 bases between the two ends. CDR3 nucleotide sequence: TGTGCCGCGCAACTAGAGAGGAACAATGAGCAGTTCTTC. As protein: CAAQLERNNEQFF.

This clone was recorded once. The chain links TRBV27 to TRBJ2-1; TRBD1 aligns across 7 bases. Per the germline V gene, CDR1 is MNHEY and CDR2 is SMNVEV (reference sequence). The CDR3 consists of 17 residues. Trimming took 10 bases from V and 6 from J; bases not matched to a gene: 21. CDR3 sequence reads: CATLPNRDRSPLNEQFF. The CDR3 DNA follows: TGTGCCACACTTCCAAATCGGGACAGAAGTCCTCTCAATGAGCAGTTCTTC.

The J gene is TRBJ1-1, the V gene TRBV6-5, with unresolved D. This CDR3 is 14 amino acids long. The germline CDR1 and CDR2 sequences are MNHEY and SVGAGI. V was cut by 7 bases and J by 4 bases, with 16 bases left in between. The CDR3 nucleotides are TGTGCCAGCATCAAAATTGGGGAGGTCACTGAAGCTTTCTTT. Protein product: CASIKIGEVTEAFF.

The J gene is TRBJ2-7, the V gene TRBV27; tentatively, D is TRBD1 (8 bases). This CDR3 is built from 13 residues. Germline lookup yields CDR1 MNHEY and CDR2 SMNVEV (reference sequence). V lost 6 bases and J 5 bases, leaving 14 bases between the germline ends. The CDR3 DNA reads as TGTGCCAGCAGGCGACAGGGGAGGGACGAGCAGTACTTC. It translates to CASRRQGRDEQYF.

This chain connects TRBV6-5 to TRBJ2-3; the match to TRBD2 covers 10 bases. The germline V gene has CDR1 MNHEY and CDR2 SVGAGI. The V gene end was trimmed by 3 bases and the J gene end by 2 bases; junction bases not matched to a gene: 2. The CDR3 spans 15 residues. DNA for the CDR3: TGTGCCAGCAGTTATAGCGGGGGGATCACAGATACGCAGTATTTT. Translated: CASSYSGGITDTQYF.

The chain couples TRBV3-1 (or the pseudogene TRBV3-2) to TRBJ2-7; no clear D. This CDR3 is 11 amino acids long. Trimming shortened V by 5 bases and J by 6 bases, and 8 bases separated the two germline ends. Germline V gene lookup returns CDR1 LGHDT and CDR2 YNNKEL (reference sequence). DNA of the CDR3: TGTGCCAGCAGCTTCCAGTCCGAGCAGTACTTC. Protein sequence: CASSFQSEQYF.

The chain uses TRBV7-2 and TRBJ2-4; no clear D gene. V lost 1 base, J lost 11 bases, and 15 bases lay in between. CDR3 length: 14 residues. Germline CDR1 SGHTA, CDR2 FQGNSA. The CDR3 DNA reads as TGTGCCAGCAGCTTAGAGGTCGAGGCCCCGGTTCAGTACTTC. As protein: CASSLEVEAPVQYF.